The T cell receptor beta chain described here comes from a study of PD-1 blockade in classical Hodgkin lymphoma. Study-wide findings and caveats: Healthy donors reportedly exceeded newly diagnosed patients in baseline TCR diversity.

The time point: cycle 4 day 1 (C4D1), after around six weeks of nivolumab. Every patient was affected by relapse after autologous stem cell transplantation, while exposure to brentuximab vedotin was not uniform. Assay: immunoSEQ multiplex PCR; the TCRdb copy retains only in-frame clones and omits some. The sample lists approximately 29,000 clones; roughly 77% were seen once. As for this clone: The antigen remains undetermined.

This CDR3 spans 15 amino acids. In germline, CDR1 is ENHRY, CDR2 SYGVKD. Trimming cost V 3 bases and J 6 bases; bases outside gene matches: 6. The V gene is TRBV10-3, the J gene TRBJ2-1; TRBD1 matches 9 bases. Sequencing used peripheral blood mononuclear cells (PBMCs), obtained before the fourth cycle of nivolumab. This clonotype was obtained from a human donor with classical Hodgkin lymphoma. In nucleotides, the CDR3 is TGTGCCATCAGTGATCGGGGACAGGGCGTCAATGAGCAGTTCTTC. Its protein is CAISDRGQGVNEQFF.